This T cell receptor (beta chain) was identified in a study of blood T cell repertoires in COVID-19. Across the study: The United States, Italy and Spain were the sources of the acute and convalescent COVID-19 samples. From T cells, B-cell-depleted T cells, or PBMCs came the material, which was cDNA or gDNA.

Trimming cost V 1 base and J 4 bases; bases outside gene matches: 6. CDR3 size: 15 residues. Germline V CDR1 and CDR2: WNHNN, SYGVQD (reference sequence). Original analysis: Using reference gene primer amplification, nucleated cell counts were estimated. Assay: immunoSEQ multiplex PCR; the TCRdb copy retains only in-frame clones and omits some. V and J calls and clone size come straight from that table; D and trimming were deduced from the DNA. Of approximately 190,000 clones listed, under 85% are singletons. The V gene is TRBV10-1, the J gene TRBJ1-1, with 7 nucleotides matching TRBD1. The source of this sequence is a woman aged 40 to 55 with acute or convalescent COVID-19. Sequenced input: peripheral blood. The CDR3 DNA follows: TGCGCCAGCAGTGAGTATCCAGGGGGGAGCACTGAAGCTTTCTTT. Its protein product is CASSEYPGGSTEAFF.